The 20 T cell receptor beta chains reported below all come from one sample, sequenced in a study of identical twins. TCRdb redid the calling of the 5' RACE reads with MiXCR, one entry per CDR3 protein. Of fewer than 650,000 distinct CDR3 sequences listed, just under 10% are singletons. The sample was also reused in another study, on yellow fever vaccine responses in identical twins.

Material: PBMCs. These TCRs come from a woman aged 18-29 years in good health.

The sample holds many counts of this clonotype. V and J are TRBV20-1 and TRBJ2-3, with TRBD2 matching 7 bases. J gave up 0 bases and V 5 bases, and 5 bases lay outside the gene matches. The CDR3 has 14 residues. Germline CDR1 DFQATT, CDR2 SNEGSKA (reference sequence). The CDR3 protein is CSARPAGSTDTQYF. The DNA for the CDR3 is TGCAGTGCTCGCCCAGCGGGGAGCACAGATACGCAGTATTTT.

V is TRBV4-3 and J is TRBJ2-1; D unresolved. CDR1 is LGHNA, CDR2 YSLEER, per germline. The germline V and J ends were trimmed by 1 base and 0 bases, with 10 bases remaining between them. There are 16 residues in the CDR3. This chain's CDR3 is CASSQVSQSSYNEQFF. The CDR3 bases are TGCGCCAGCAGCCAAGTATCTCAGAGCTCCTACAATGAGCAGTTCTTC.

The chain recombines TRBV7-8 with TRBJ1-2; possibly TRBD1 for D (6 bases). CDR3 length: 15 residues. V was trimmed by 4 bases and J by 0 bases, leaving 12 bases between them. Germline CDR1 reads SGHVS; CDR2 reads FQNEAQ. In DNA form, the CDR3 reads TGTGCCAGCAGCTCACAGGGAGTGCCTAACTATGGCTACACCTTC. As protein: CASSSQGVPNYGYTF.

This clonotype appeared a few times. CDR3 in DNA: TGTGCCAGCAGTCTTAATCTAGCGGGGGTCTACAATGAGCAGTTCTTC. Protein product: CASSLNLAGVYNEQFF. V gene TRBV27 combines with J gene TRBJ2-1; 10 bases fit TRBD2. In germline, CDR1 is MNHEY, CDR2 SMNVEV (reference sequence). With V trimmed by 5 bases and J by 3 bases, 7 bases remained unmatched. This CDR3 spans 16 amino acids.

This clonotype showed up many times. The chain joins TRBV6-5 to TRBJ2-7; maybe TRBD1 (5 bases). Between the trimmed V and J ends, which lost 2 bases and 0 bases, there was a span of 8 bases. The CDR3 spans 14 residues. From germline, CDR1 is MNHEY and CDR2 SVGAGI. DNA of the CDR3: TGTGCCAGCAGTTACACCGACAGCTCCTACGAGCAGTACTTC. Protein sequence: CASSYTDSSYEQYF.

The chain has TRBV2 and TRBJ2-7; D might be TRBD1 or TRBD2, each matching 5 bases. This CDR3 region has 12 residues. Per the germline V gene, CDR1 is SNHLY and CDR2 is FYNNEI. The V end lost 8 bases, the J end lost 6 bases, and 14 bases lay between the germline ends. In DNA form, the CDR3 reads TGTGCCAGCTGGGGATATGGGGGCGAGCAGTACTTC. It encodes CASWGYGGEQYF. Drawing the rest from reference TRBV2 and TRBJ2-7, the complete variable domain is EPEVTQTPSHQVTQMGQEVILRCVPISNHLYFYWYRQILGQKVEFLVSFYNNEISEKSEIFDDQFSVERPDGSNFTLKIRSTKLEDSAMYFCASWGYGGEQYFGPGTRLTVT.

This clonotype was counted between two and nine times. The chain links TRBV6-2 or TRBV6-3 to TRBJ1-5; 8 bases agree with TRBD1. Trimming cost V 5 bases and J 5 bases; bases outside gene matches: 11. This CDR3 has 16 residues. Germline assignment: CDR1 MNHEY and CDR2 SVGEGT. The CDR3 DNA follows: TGTGCCAGCAGTCACAGAGCCGACAGGGGTTATCAGCCCCAGCATTTT. It is translated as CASSHRADRGYQPQHF.

A single count supports this clonotype. V usage is TRBV12-3 or TRBV12-4 and J usage is TRBJ2-3; no definite D call. CDR3 length equals 13 residues. Trimming stripped 5 bases from V and 9 bases from J, with 15 bases between. The CDR3 region is CASSNLPHPTQYF. As DNA, the CDR3 is TGTGCCAGCAGTAACCTACCTCACCCCACGCAGTATTTT.

The V gene is TRBV13, the J gene TRBJ2-7, with D perhaps matching TRBD2 (6 bases). The V gene's germline CDR1 is PRHDT and CDR2 FYEKMQ (reference sequence). V gave up 2 bases and J gave up 6 bases, with 11 bases separating them. This CDR3 has 13 amino acids. CDR3 DNA: TGTGCCAGCAGCTTATCGGGACTTGGCGAGCAGTACTTC. Its protein is CASSLSGLGEQYF.

In its sample, this clonotype was seen many times. The chain couples TRBV5-1 to TRBJ2-1; the match to TRBD2 covers 11 bases. The CDR3 is 17 residues long. Trimming removed 0 bases from V and 1 base from J; junction bases left unmatched: 3. Germline V gene lookup returns CDR1 SGHRS and CDR2 YFSETQ. The CDR3 DNA reads as TGCGCCAGCAGCTTGGCGGGACTAGCGGCTTCCTACAATGAGCAGTTCTTC. The encoded protein is CASSLAGLAASYNEQFF.

This clonotype was counted only a few times. The chain couples TRBV27 to TRBJ2-7; D perhaps matches TRBD2 (6 bases). Germline CDR1 MNHEY, CDR2 SMNVEV (reference sequence). The CDR3 has 11 amino acids. CDR3 region: CVIRAGYEQYF. The CDR3 nucleotides are TGTGTGATAAGGGCGGGATACGAGCAGTACTTC.

This clonotype appeared many times. The V and J genes are TRBV20-1 and TRBJ2-1, with 13 bases lining up with TRBD2. Germline V gene lookup returns CDR1 DFQATT and CDR2 SNEGSKA (reference sequence). After removal of 6 bases from V and 6 bases from J, the junction contained 5 bases not matched to a gene. The CDR3 covers 14 residues. The CDR3 DNA reads as TGCAGTGCCTCCGGGACTAGCGGGACCAATGAGCAGTTCTTC. Its protein product is CSASGTSGTNEQFF.

This clonotype was picked up many times. The chain joins TRBV5-1 to TRBJ1-1; D is perhaps TRBD1 (6 bases). The CDR3 contains 14 residues. Germline lookup yields CDR1 SGHRS and CDR2 YFSETQ. Trimming removed 3 bases from V and 1 base from J, with 10 bases in between. The CDR3 region has the DNA TGCGCCAGCAGCTGGGCAGGGGCGAACACTGAAGCTTTCTTT. As protein: CASSWAGANTEAFF.

This clonotype was recorded a few times. This chain joins TRBV5-1 and TRBJ2-5, with D maybe TRBD2 (6 bases). The CDR3 has 14 residues. Trimming stripped 2 bases from V and 3 bases from J, with 11 bases between. CDR1 SGHRS and CDR2 YFSETQ come from the germline V gene. The CDR3 nucleotides are TGCGCCAGCAGCTTAGAGGGACTCGAAGAGACCCAGTACTTC. Protein: CASSLEGLEETQYF.

This clonotype came up many times. CDR3 bases: TGTGCCAGCAGCTTAGGTTTCGGGGAAGCTTTCTTT. This translates into CASSLGFGEAFF. The chain uses TRBV7-2 and TRBJ1-1; D ambiguous. The germline V and J ends were trimmed by 1 base and 8 bases, with 8 bases remaining between them. CDR3 size: 12 residues. Per the germline V gene, CDR1 is SGHTA and CDR2 is FQGNSA.

The rearrangement joins TRBV20-1 to TRBJ2-1; 7 positions agree with TRBD1. The germline V gene has CDR1 DFQATT and CDR2 SNEGSKA (reference sequence). The V gene end was trimmed by 3 bases and the J gene end by 3 bases; junction bases not matched to a gene: 8. This CDR3 is 15 amino acids long. CDR3 coding DNA: TGCAGTGCTAGGGAGATGGGACAGATCTACAATGAGCAGTTCTTC. Translating gives CSAREMGQIYNEQFF.

This clonotype has a count of ten or more. The rearrangement joins TRBV6-1 to TRBJ2-5; D could derive from TRBD1 or TRBD2 (5 bases each). CDR1 is MNHNS and CDR2 is SASEGT in the germline V gene. Between the trimmed V and J ends, which lost 6 bases and 0 bases, there was a span of 11 bases. The CDR3 has 14 amino acids. CDR3 residues: CASSPGRYQETQYF. DNA of the CDR3: TGTGCCAGCAGCCCGGGACGGTACCAAGAGACCCAGTACTTC.

This clonotype was detected many times. The rearrangement links TRBV5-1 to TRBJ2-7; D might be TRBD1 (6 bases). This CDR3 has 14 residues. Germline lookup yields CDR1 SGHRS and CDR2 YFSETQ. Trimming removed 1 base at V and 2 bases at J, with 10 bases between. The CDR3: CASSLSRGPYEQYF. CDR3 sequence (DNA): TGCGCCAGCAGCTTGTCCAGGGGACCCTACGAGCAGTACTTC.

The table lists this clonotype with many counts. This chain connects TRBV20-1 to TRBJ2-5; D is unresolved. The CDR3 sequence is 12 residues long. Germline V gene sequence: CDR1 DFQATT, CDR2 SNEGSKA (reference sequence). V lost 5 bases and J lost 5, with 12 bases in between. CDR3: CSAAPRSETQYF. CDR3 nucleotides: TGCAGTGCTGCTCCCCGTTCCGAGACCCAGTACTTC.

This clonotype showed up many times. The CDR3 loop is CASSQDPGGGYNEQFF. In DNA, the CDR3 is TGCGCCAGCAGCCAAGACCCCGGGGGGGGATACAATGAGCAGTTCTTC. The chain has TRBV4-3 and TRBJ2-1; 8 bases align to TRBD2. V was pared by 0 bases and J by 4 bases, with 5 bases of the junction left unmatched. CDR1 LGHNA and CDR2 YSLEER come from the germline V gene. This CDR3 has 16 residues.